This record covers a single T cell receptor beta chain. This clonotype was detected a few times. What antigen it recognizes has not been identified. Base quality data are lacking; no much larger clone is found one base away. The junction shows trimming of 0 bases on V and 3 bases on J, plus 17 bases between the germline ends. CDR3 length: 16 amino acids, cysteine to phenylalanine. CDR3 DNA is the only sequence kept; it has 48 bases, read in frame from the first base. CDR1 and CDR2 are read off the germline V gene (reference sequence) as DFQATT and SNEGSKA. This entry comes from a study of T cell repertoires in cytomegalovirus infection (dated by TCRdb to 2018 to 2020). About the study as a whole: Alongside well-studied HLA-B-restricted epitopes, the peptide stimulations were aimed at recently identified HLA-C-restricted CMV epitopes, whose presentation resists viral immunomodulation. Donor HLA type was relevant to the analysis, because carriage of CMV infection together with the matching HLA type was indicated by public TCR beta signatures.

The sequencer listed for this sample is Illumina HiSeq 1500. TCRdb passed the public sequencing reads through fastp at Q25 and MiXCR, retaining productive beta sequences. Rows merge per CDR3 protein into single entries with the most common DNA and genes. Present in this sample are about 63,000 distinct CDR3 sequences, 20% to 25% of which were seen just once. The ten largest clones capture roughly two thirds of the sample. Study-level results and caveats: In the ex vivo response, HLA-C-restricted CMV-specific TCR beta clonotypes were dominant, and in two of eight donors the single most frequent clonotype came from this HLA-C-restricted group. In both this cohort and an independent approximately 400-donor cohort, the cumulative frequency of public TCR beta family members distinguished carriers of CMV infection plus the relevant HLA type.

Taken with the paper, the label for treatment or condition translates to: in vitro stimulation with specific CMV peptide epitopes to enrich CMV-specific T cells. This receptor was identified in a human donor in good health (CMV status not recorded). Some clones in this sample may be carry-over from other donors' samples. The sample was CD8+ T cells from cultured PBMCs, taken from culture after CMV antigen stimulation. The rearrangement combines TRBV20-1 with TRBJ1-1; possibly the D gene is TRBD1, per 5 matching bases. This receptor has the CDR3 CSARERGIMMDTEAFF. The DNA sequence reads TGCAGTGCTAGAGAGCGGGGCATTATGATGGACACTGAAGCTTTCTTT.